Following are 29 T cell receptor beta chains from one sample sequenced in a study of T cell changes during pregnancy in multiple sclerosis. Sequenced by immunoSEQ multiplex PCR; TCRdb stores in-frame clones only, minus some. The data contain about 93,000 clones, 80% to 95% of them seen just once; the ten biggest clones take up just over 2%. The sequenced sample was peripheral blood, obtained after pregnancy. Receptors originate from a female donor with multiple sclerosis, enrolled in a pregnancy study.

This clone appeared once. V gene TRBV7-9 combines with J gene TRBJ1-2; D unclear. V was pared by 5 bases and J by 1 base, with 14 bases between. CDR3 length equals 15 residues. Germline values: CDR1 SEHNR, CDR2 FQNEAQ (reference sequence). CDR3 DNA: TGTGCCAGCAGCGACACCGGACGGGGTAACTATGGCTACACCTTC. Its translation is CASSDTGRGNYGYTF.

The chain uses TRBV29-1 and TRBJ1-4; possible D gene TRBD1, 6 bases. The germline V and J ends were trimmed by 4 bases and 6 bases, with 12 bases remaining between them. CDR3 size: 13 residues. The V gene's germline CDR1 is SQVTM and CDR2 ANQGSEA. CDR3 sequence (DNA): TGCAGCGTTGGAAAGGGGGGGGATGAAAAACTGTTTTTT. It encodes CSVGKGGDEKLFF. Drawing the rest from reference TRBV29-1 and TRBJ1-4, the complete variable domain is SAVISQKPSRDICQRGTSLTIQCQVDSQVTMMFWYRQQPGQSLTLIATANQGSEATYESGFVIDKFPISRPNLTFSTLTVSNMSPEDSSIYLCSVGKGGDEKLFFGSGTQLSVL.

This sequence joins TRBV28 and TRBJ1-4; a possible D gene is TRBD1 (6 bases). Germline assignment: CDR1 MDHEN and CDR2 SYDVKM. V was clipped by 4 bases and J by 0 bases, with 9 bases between them. The CDR3 spans 15 residues. The CDR3 loop reads CASSSRGPTNEKLFF. The CDR3 nucleotides are TGTGCCAGCAGTTCGCGGGGGCCAACTAATGAAAAACTGTTTTTT.

V is TRBV19 and J is TRBJ1-1; D ambiguous. Germline CDR1 is LNHDA and CDR2 is SQIVND (reference sequence). Trimming pared 0 bases from V and 1 base from J, leaving 3 bases between. The CDR3 sequence is 13 residues long. CDR3 sequence: CASSIERNTEAFF. The CDR3, as DNA: TGTGCCAGTAGTATAGAGAGGAACACTGAAGCTTTCTTT.

This rearrangement joins TRBV5-4 to TRBJ1-3; D gene uncertain. V lost 4 bases to trimming and J lost 0 bases, with 17 bases between them. Per germline, CDR1 SGHNT and CDR2 YYREEE (reference sequence). There are 17 residues in the CDR3. CDR3 region: CASSLPLDGGSGNTIYF. CDR3 in DNA: TGTGCCAGCAGCCTCCCTTTAGACGGAGGCTCTGGAAACACCATATATTTT. Based on the CDR3 plus reference TRBV5-4 and TRBJ1-3, the full variable domain is ETGVTQSPTHLIKTRGQQVTLRCSSQSGHNTVSWYQQALGQGPQFIFQYYREEENGRGNFPPRFSGLQFPNYSSELNVNALELDDSALYLCASSLPLDGGSGNTIYFGEGSWLTVV.

The chain couples TRBV27 to TRBJ1-1, with 7 bases that match TRBD1. CDR3 length equals 16 residues. V lost 6 bases to trimming and J lost 2 bases; unmatched junction nucleotides: 12. Germline lookup yields CDR1 MNHEY and CDR2 SMNVEV (reference sequence). In DNA form, the CDR3 reads TGTGCCAGCAGAACCCGACAGGGTCAGATTAACACTGAAGCTTTCTTT. Protein sequence: CASRTRQGQINTEAFF.

V gene TRBV13 combines with J gene TRBJ2-3; 8 nucleotides align to TRBD2. The CDR3 is 15 amino acids. Germline assignment: CDR1 PRHDT and CDR2 FYEKMQ (reference sequence). The junction had 2 bases not matched to a gene; V was cut back by 1 base and J by 2 bases. The CDR3 loop reads CASSLAAGVTDTQYF. For the CDR3, the DNA is TGTGCCAGCAGCTTAGCAGCGGGGGTCACAGATACGCAGTATTTT.

V and J are TRBV5-1 and TRBJ2-3; 7 bases line up with TRBD2. Losses at the gene ends were 5 bases for V and 5 bases for J; bases not matched to a gene: 8. The CDR3 contains 14 residues. CDR1 and CDR2 (germline): SGHRS, YFSETQ. In nucleotides, the CDR3 is TGCGCCAGCAGAGTACGGGGGGTCCGAGATACGCAGTATTTT. Its translation is CASRVRGVRDTQYF.

V gene TRBV5-5 combines with J gene TRBJ1-2; 8 positions match TRBD1. This CDR3 has 14 amino acids. V shed 6 bases and J 6 bases; nucleotides not matched to a gene: 10. CDR1 is SGHKS, CDR2 YYEKEE, per germline (reference sequence). CDR3 protein: CASIYGTGQDGYTF. The CDR3 region has the DNA TGTGCCAGCATCTACGGGACAGGCCAGGATGGCTACACCTTC.

The CDR3 here is CATSRDQGLNTEAFF. The CDR3 region has the DNA TGTGCCACCAGCAGAGATCAGGGATTAAACACTGAAGCTTTCTTT. The chain carries TRBV15 and TRBJ1-1; D is possibly TRBD1 (5 bases). The CDR3 consists of 15 residues. Trimming pared 0 bases from V and 2 bases from J, leaving 10 bases between. Per germline, CDR1 LNHNV and CDR2 YYDKDF (reference sequence).

In this sample, this clone turned up once. The rearrangement links TRBV11-2 to TRBJ1-2; D possibly corresponds to TRBD1 (6 bases). Trimming took 3 bases from V and 6 from J, leaving 8 bases between them. CDR1 SGHAT and CDR2 FQNNGV come from the germline V gene. The CDR3 sequence is 12 residues long. The CDR3 loop is CASSFNRDGYTF. CDR3 nucleotide sequence: TGTGCCAGCAGCTTTAACAGGGATGGCTACACCTTC.

This chain links TRBV5-4 with TRBJ1-2; D ambiguous. The germline V gene encodes CDR1 SGHNT and CDR2 YYREEE (reference sequence). The CDR3 length is 13 residues. The germline V and J ends were trimmed by 0 bases and 5 bases, with 8 bases remaining between them. CDR3 coding DNA: TGTGCCAGCAGCTTGGGGACTGATTATGGCTACACCTTC. Amino acid sequence: CASSLGTDYGYTF.

The rearrangement uses TRBV6-4 and TRBJ2-1; D remains ambiguous. Germline V gene data show CDR1 as MRHNA and CDR2 as SNTAGT. The CDR3 spans 14 residues. V was trimmed by 2 bases and J by 6 bases, leaving 11 bases between them. This CDR3 is CASSDGIGRNEQFF. DNA for the CDR3: TGTGCCAGCAGTGACGGCATTGGGCGCAATGAGCAGTTCTTC.

This chain links TRBV5-4 with TRBJ2-7; D possibly corresponds to TRBD2 (6 bases). Between the trimmed V and J ends, which lost 4 bases and 5 bases, there was a span of 22 bases. Per germline, CDR1 SGHNT and CDR2 YYREEE (reference sequence). The length of the CDR3 is 16 residues. The CDR3 nucleotides are TGTGCCAGCAGCCCAATCGGGGGTGTGACAATCAACGAGCAGTACTTC. Translated: CASSPIGGVTINEQYF.

CDR3 amino acids: CASRRDRGTDTQYF. For the CDR3, the DNA is TGCGCCAGCCGTCGGGACAGGGGCACAGATACGCAGTATTTT. This chain uses TRBV5-1 with TRBJ2-3; TRBD1 matches 9 bases. There are 14 residues in the CDR3. The V gene's germline CDR1 is SGHRS and CDR2 YFSETQ. With V trimmed by 7 bases and J by 1 base, 4 bases remained unmatched.

V gene TRBV5-4 combines with J gene TRBJ2-3; 15 nucleotides align to TRBD2. The CDR3 sequence is 18 residues long. Germline V CDR1 and CDR2: SGHNT, YYREEE (reference sequence). Germline trimming cut 3 bases from V and 0 bases from J; bases unmatched to any gene: 5. The CDR3 is CASSSGTSGGPSTDTQYF. The CDR3 DNA reads TGTGCCAGCAGCTCCGGGACTAGCGGGGGGCCAAGCACAGATACGCAGTATTTT. Drawing the rest from reference TRBV5-4 and TRBJ2-3, the complete variable domain is ETGVTQSPTHLIKTRGQQVTLRCSSQSGHNTVSWYQQALGQGPQFIFQYYREEENGRGNFPPRFSGLQFPNYSSELNVNALELDDSALYLCASSSGTSGGPSTDTQYFGPGTRLTVL.

The J gene is TRBJ2-7, the V gene TRBV18; 10 bases agree with TRBD1. V trimming: 3 bases; J trimming: 2 bases; junction bases outside the gene matches: 4. The germline V gene encodes CDR1 KGHSH and CDR2 LQKENI. The CDR3 covers 15 residues. The CDR3 is CASSPSDRGPYEQYF. The CDR3 DNA reads TGTGCCAGCTCACCGAGCGACAGGGGGCCCTACGAGCAGTACTTC.

This clone was seen only once. The chain recombines TRBV6-6 with TRBJ1-1, with D possibly TRBD1 on 6 matching bases. The length of the CDR3 is 14 residues. The V gene lost 2 bases and the J gene lost 2 bases, with 9 bases spanning the gap. Germline V gene data show CDR1 as MNHNY and CDR2 as SVGAGI (reference sequence). CDR3 sequence: CASSYGTLNTEAFF. CDR3 DNA sequence: TGTGCCAGCAGTTACGGGACACTTAACACTGAAGCTTTCTTT.

This clone was seen a single time. CDR3 amino acids: CAWATAGAPTGTQYF. As DNA, the CDR3 is TGTGCCTGGGCGACTGCGGGGGCCCCTACCGGTACGCAGTATTTT. This chain uses TRBV30 with TRBJ2-3; maybe TRBD2 (7 bases). The ends were cut back, 5 bases at V and 8 bases at J, with 23 bases in the middle. This CDR3 contains 15 residues. CDR1 GTSNPN and CDR2 SVGIG come from the germline V gene (reference sequence). Looking up the rest from reference TRBV30 and TRBJ2-3 gives the full variable domain: SQTIHQWPATLVQPVGSPLSLECTVEGTSNPNLYWYRQAAGRGLQLLFYSVGIGQISSEVPQNLSASRPQDRQFILSSKKLLLSDSGFYLCAWATAGAPTGTQYFGPGTRLTVL.

This chain connects TRBV7-6 to TRBJ1-1; D may be TRBD1 (6 bases). Germline V CDR1 and CDR2: SGHVS, FNYEAQ. The CDR3 runs 15 residues. The V end was cut by 5 bases, the J end by 4 bases, with 17 bases between. The CDR3 sequence is CASSHRGGAFTEAFF. The CDR3, as DNA: TGTGCCAGCAGCCATCGAGGGGGGGCTTTCACTGAAGCTTTCTTT.

This chain joins TRBV30 and TRBJ2-7; 9 nucleotides align to TRBD1. CDR3 length: 18 amino acids. V shed 0 bases, J shed 4 bases, and the junction held 16 bases outside the gene matches. Per the germline V gene, CDR1 is GTSNPN and CDR2 is SVGIG (reference sequence). The CDR3 loop is CAWSVDGQGPPYLYEQYF. Written as DNA, the CDR3 is TGTGCCTGGAGTGTGGATGGACAGGGGCCCCCCTACCTTTACGAGCAGTACTTC.

The J gene is TRBJ2-3, the V gene TRBV5-8, with 10 bases matching TRBD2. CDR3 length: 16 amino acids. The V and J ends lost 1 base and 3 bases, in that order; junction bases with no gene match: 5. Germline values: CDR1 SGHTS, CDR2 YDEGEE. CDR3 amino acids: CASSLPRTSGTDTQYF. CDR3 DNA sequence: TGTGCCAGCAGCTTGCCGAGGACTAGCGGAACAGATACGCAGTATTTT.

The rearrangement joins TRBV7-2 to TRBJ1-3, with a weak D call TRBD1 (5 bases). CDR1 and CDR2 (germline): SGHTA, FQGNSA. The CDR3 totals 15 residues. Trimming left V 1 base short and J 1 base short, with 8 bases between. CDR3 amino acids: CASSLDQGSGNTIYF. In DNA, the CDR3 is TGTGCCAGCAGCTTAGATCAGGGTTCTGGAAACACCATATATTTT.

The gene calls are TRBV9 and TRBJ2-7, with TRBD1 identical over 8 bases. CDR1 and CDR2 from the germline V gene are SGDLS and YYNGEE. With V trimmed by 4 bases and J by 0 bases, 6 bases remained unmatched. This CDR3 is 15 amino acids long. The CDR3 sequence is CASSSRRGPSYEQYF. CDR3 coding DNA: TGTGCCAGCAGCTCGCGCAGGGGGCCCTCCTACGAGCAGTACTTC.

This chain connects TRBV6-6 to TRBJ1-3; 7 positions match TRBD1. The CDR3 consists of 14 residues. V lost 7 bases to trimming and J lost 4 bases; unmatched junction nucleotides: 7. The germline gives CDR1 MNHNY, CDR2 SVGAGI (reference sequence). The CDR3 coding sequence is TGTGCCAGCAACAAACAGGGGAGCGGAAACACCATATATTTT. Translated: CASNKQGSGNTIYF.

The chain links TRBV5-1 to TRBJ1-6, with a tentative D call TRBD1 (5 bases). V shed 0 bases and J shed 5 bases, with 12 bases lying between them. CDR1 and CDR2 (germline): SGHRS, YFSETQ. This CDR3 contains 16 residues. DNA of the CDR3: TGCGCCAGCAGCTTGGGGGGCCCACAGAATAATTCACCCCTCCACTTT. It encodes CASSLGGPQNNSPLHF.

In DNA, the CDR3 is TGTGCCAGCAGCCCGCAACAGGGGGCATCATACAATGAGCAGTTCTTC. This encodes CASSPQQGASYNEQFF. The gene calls are TRBV7-7 and TRBJ2-1; 9 bases are shared with TRBD1. After removal of 5 bases from V and 4 bases from J, the junction contained 9 bases not matched to a gene. This CDR3 has 16 residues. Germline CDR1 reads SSHAT; CDR2 reads FNYEAQ (reference sequence).

The V gene is TRBV7-2, the J gene TRBJ1-1; 7 bases match TRBD1. The CDR3 sequence is 13 residues long. J lost 10 bases, V lost 5 bases, and 10 bases had no gene match. CDR1 and CDR2 from the germline V gene are SGHTA and FQGNSA. This CDR3 is CASSTRQGGAAFF. In nucleotides, the CDR3 is TGTGCCAGCAGCACTAGACAGGGAGGCGCAGCTTTCTTT.

The rearrangement joins TRBV7-3 to TRBJ1-1; the match to TRBD1 covers 7 bases. CDR3 length: 14 amino acids. In germline, CDR1 is SGHTA, CDR2 FQGTGA. Trimming cost V 0 bases and J 6 bases; bases outside gene matches: 4. The CDR3 DNA sequence: TGTGCCAGCAGCTTAACGCAGGGACAGCCTGAAGCTTTCTTT. Protein: CASSLTQGQPEAFF.